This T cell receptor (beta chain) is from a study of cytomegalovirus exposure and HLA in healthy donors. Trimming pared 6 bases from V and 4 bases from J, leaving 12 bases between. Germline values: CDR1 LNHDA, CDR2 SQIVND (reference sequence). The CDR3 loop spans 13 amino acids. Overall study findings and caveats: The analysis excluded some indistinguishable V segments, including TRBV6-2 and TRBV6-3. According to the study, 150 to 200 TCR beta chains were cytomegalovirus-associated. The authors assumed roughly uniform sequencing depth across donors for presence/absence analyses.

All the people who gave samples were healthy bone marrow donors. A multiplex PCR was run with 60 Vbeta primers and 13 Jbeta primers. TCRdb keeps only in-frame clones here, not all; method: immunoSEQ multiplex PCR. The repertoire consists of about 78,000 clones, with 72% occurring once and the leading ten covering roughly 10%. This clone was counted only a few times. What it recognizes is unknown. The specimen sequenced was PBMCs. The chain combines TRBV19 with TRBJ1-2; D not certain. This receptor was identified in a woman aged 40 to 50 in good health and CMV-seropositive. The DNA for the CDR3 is TGTGCCAGTAGGGCCAGCCGGGGCTATGGCTACACCTTC. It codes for CASRASRGYGYTF.